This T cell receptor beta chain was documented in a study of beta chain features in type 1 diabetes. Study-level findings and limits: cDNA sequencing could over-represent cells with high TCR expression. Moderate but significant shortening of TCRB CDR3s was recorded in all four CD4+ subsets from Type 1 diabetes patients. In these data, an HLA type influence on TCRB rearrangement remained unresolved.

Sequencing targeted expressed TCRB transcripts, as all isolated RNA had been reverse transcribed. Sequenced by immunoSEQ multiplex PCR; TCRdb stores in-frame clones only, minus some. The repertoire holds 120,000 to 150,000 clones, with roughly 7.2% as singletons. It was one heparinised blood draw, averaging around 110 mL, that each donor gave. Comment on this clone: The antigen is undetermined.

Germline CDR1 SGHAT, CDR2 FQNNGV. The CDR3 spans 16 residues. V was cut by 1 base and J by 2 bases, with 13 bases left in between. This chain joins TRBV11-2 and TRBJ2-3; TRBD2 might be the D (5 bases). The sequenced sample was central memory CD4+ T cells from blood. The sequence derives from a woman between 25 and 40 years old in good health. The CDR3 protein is CASSLVHGLNTDTQYF. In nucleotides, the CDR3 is TGTGCCAGCAGCTTAGTTCATGGACTCAACACAGATACGCAGTATTTT.